This entry describes one TCR beta chain. This receptor's antigen is unknown. No quality values exist for individual bases; no much larger clone is one base distant. For CDR1 and CDR2, the germline V gene lists MGHDK and SYGVNS. CDR3 length: 16 amino acids, cysteine to phenylalanine. The read is trimmed to its CDR3 DNA, 48 bases read in frame from base 1. Here V drops 3 bases and J drops 6 bases, and the junction holds 11 bases not matched to any gene. This entry is derived from a study of post-analysis software for immune sequencing data (dated by TCRdb to about 2015). For the wider study: The recorded disease courses included relapsing-remitting, secondary progressive and progressive-relapsing multiple sclerosis, and some patients had no subtype annotation. The patient repertoires were compared against more than 10 previously published healthy control repertoires obtained from donors aged about 6 to 26 years. A subset of samples was prepared in parallel using single-end sample barcoding, then pooled and co-amplified after Illumina adapter ligation.

The library was made by PCR. Sequenced using an Illumina HiSeq 2500. Unique molecular identifiers were incorporated into TCR beta cDNA libraries to reduce PCR and sequencing biases. Some 500,000 cDNA molecules were obtained for every 1 to 10 million input T cells, so each molecule roughly corresponded to one T cell. The patient libraries were prepared and sequenced using the same protocol as the earlier healthy control dataset. Within a given batch, samples were prepared together, multiplexed and sequenced on the same HiSeq lane. Processing in the source paper ran as follows. Raw barcoded reads were processed with MIGEC, discarding single-read molecular identifier groups before consensus assembly and CDR3 extraction. Clonotype tables were post-analysed with VDJtools, normalizing diversity by down-sampling all datasets to the smallest sample size. To correct batch-related cross-sample contamination, repertoire overlap clustering matched CDR3 amino acid sequences but not nucleotide sequences. Through fastp at Q25 and MiXCR, TCRdb rebuilt clones from the public reads, retaining in-frame beta chains. Entries are consolidated by CDR3 protein sequence, retaining the most common genes and DNA. TCRdb's processing, not the authors' own work, is the source of the V and J calls. The sample data list hundreds of thousands of distinct CDR3 sequences, and approximately 59% of these were observed just once. The ten largest clonotypes hold approximately 10% of the sample.

To demonstrate the VDJtools post-analysis software, the study profiled TCR beta repertoires from the peripheral blood of about 13 young patients with multiple sclerosis. Multiple sclerosis patients were children and adolescents aged about 6 to 15 years. Results and caveats for the whole study, not just this receptor: Patients showed significantly higher frequencies than controls for about five TRBV segments, among them TRBV5-6, TRBV5-1 and TRBV20-1. The control group was slightly older than the multiple sclerosis patient group. Strong co-clustering of samples prepared in the same batch was shown by direct clustering with F measure, prompting a batch-effect correction. Multiple sclerosis patients had significantly lower normalized Chao1 diversity than controls, a result that suggests substantial peripheral T-cell clonal expansion.

The receptor comes from a girl aged 2 to 10 with multiple sclerosis. Sequenced material: blood. The chain is assembled from TRBV25-1 and TRBJ1-2, and TRBD1 matches 9 of the central bases. The CDR3 has the sequence CASSDTNDRGTDGYTF. The DNA sequence is given as TGTGCCAGCAGTGATACCAATGACAGGGGGACGGATGGCTACACCTTC.